Each of the 24 T cell receptor beta chains below was sequenced from the same sample in a study of blood T cell repertoires in COVID-19. Repertoires were generated with immunoSEQ multiplex PCR, while TCRdb's copy carries only in-frame clones and drops some. The data contain about 110,000 clones, roughly 88% of them seen just once; the ten biggest clones take up 0.65% to 0.9%. Sequenced material: peripheral blood. These receptors were obtained from a woman in her 70s with acute or convalescent COVID-19.

V is TRBV20-1 and J is TRBJ1-2; D perhaps matches TRBD1 (5 bases). V shed 2 bases and J shed 8 bases, with 9 bases lying between them. The CDR3 length is 11 residues. Germline lookup yields CDR1 DFQATT and CDR2 SNEGSKA (reference sequence). The CDR3 bases are TGCAGTGCTAGACCGGAGGGGGGCTACACCTTC. Its protein is CSARPEGGYTF.

The gene calls are TRBV7-8 and TRBJ2-5; 8 nucleotides line up with TRBD2. J lost 4 bases, V lost 5 bases, and 15 bases had no gene match. Germline lookup yields CDR1 SGHVS and CDR2 FQNEAQ. The CDR3 loop spans 17 amino acids. CDR3 in DNA: TGTGCCAGCAGCCCTGGACTAGCCTCAAATATTGGAGAGACCCAGTACTTC. Protein: CASSPGLASNIGETQYF.

As regards this clone: The junction shows a germline mismatch at one end, possibly a read error. The chain combines TRBV5-1 with TRBJ2-1, with a weak D call TRBD2 (5 bases). The germline CDR1 and CDR2 sequences are SGHRS and YFSETQ. This CDR3 contains 16 residues. The CDR3 here is CASSLGVRSSYNEQFF. Here the CDR3 DNA reads TGCGCCAGCAGTTTGGGAGTGCGAAGCTCCTACAATGAGCAGTTCTTC. The complete variable domain, with remaining parts taken from reference TRBV5-1 and TRBJ2-1, reads KAGVTQTPRYLIKTRGQQVTLSCSPISGHRSVSWYQQTPGQGLQFLFEYFSETQRNKGNFPGRFSGRQFSNSRSEMNVSTLELGDSALYLCASSLGVRSSYNEQFFGPGTRLTVL.

The chain uses TRBV30 and TRBJ2-7, with no clear D. In germline, CDR1 is GTSNPN, CDR2 SVGIG (reference sequence). V was cut by 3 bases and J by 1 base, with 4 bases left in between. This CDR3 comprises 11 residues. CDR3 sequence (DNA): TGTGCCTGGAGCGCGTCCTACGAGCAGTACTTC. The encoded protein is CAWSASYEQYF.

The chain joins TRBV10-3 to TRBJ2-7; TRBD1 agrees at 10 bases. CDR1 and CDR2 (germline): ENHRY, SYGVKD. The CDR3 is 13 amino acids. After removal of 6 bases from V and 5 bases from J, the junction contained 4 bases not matched to a gene. CDR3 in amino acids: CAIRTGGGDEQYF. CDR3 bases: TGTGCCATCAGGACAGGGGGCGGCGACGAGCAGTACTTC.

This sequence joins TRBV29-1 and TRBJ2-5; a possible D gene is TRBD1 (6 bases). V was trimmed by 5 bases and J by 5 bases, leaving 15 bases between them. The germline V gene has CDR1 SQVTM and CDR2 ANQGSEA. There are 13 residues in the CDR3. The DNA for the CDR3 is TGCAGCGTTCCCACAGGGAACCGGGAGACCCAGTACTTC. Translating gives CSVPTGNRETQYF.

This rearrangement joins TRBV5-1 to TRBJ1-4; D is possibly TRBD1 (5 bases). Trimming left V 0 bases short and J 7 bases short, with 10 bases between. Per the germline V gene, CDR1 is SGHRS and CDR2 is YFSETQ. The CDR3 runs 14 residues. The CDR3 loop is CASSLVGAVEKLFF. The CDR3 nucleotides read TGCGCCAGCAGCTTGGTAGGGGCGGTTGAAAAACTGTTTTTT.

The CDR3 sequence is CASSYLRSSNTEAFF. For the CDR3, the DNA is TGTGCCAGCAGCTACCTCCGGAGCAGCAACACTGAAGCTTTCTTT. The V call is TRBV28, the J call TRBJ1-1; D remains unclear. Germline assignment: CDR1 MDHEN and CDR2 SYDVKM. V was shortened by 6 bases and J by 2 bases, with 16 bases between the two germline ends. The CDR3 runs to 15 residues.

J is TRBJ2-2 and V is TRBV6-6, with D perhaps matching TRBD2 (6 bases). The V end lost 5 bases, the J end lost 6 bases, and 19 bases lay between the germline ends. The CDR3 has 16 residues. Germline assignment: CDR1 MNHNY and CDR2 SVGAGI (reference sequence). The CDR3: CASSQLVGGVPGELFF. The CDR3 DNA follows: TGTGCCAGCAGTCAACTGGTCGGAGGGGTCCCCGGGGAGCTGTTTTTT.

The chain links TRBV9 to TRBJ2-3; D gene uncertain. V was clipped by 4 bases and J by 2 bases, with 2 bases between them. The CDR3 spans 11 residues. Germline loops: CDR1 SGDLS, CDR2 YYNGEE. Here the CDR3 reads CASSLTDTQYF. CDR3 coding DNA: TGTGCCAGCAGCCTCACAGATACGCAGTATTTT. The full variable domain, its missing parts supplied by reference TRBV9 and TRBJ2-3, is DSGVTQTPKHLITATGQRVTLRCSPRSGDLSVYWYQQSLDQGLQFLIQYYNGEERAKGNILERFSAQQFPDLHSELNLSSLELGDSALYFCASSLTDTQYFGPGTRLTVL.

This chain connects TRBV11-2 to TRBJ1-1; no firm D call. CDR1 and CDR2 (germline): SGHAT, FQNNGV. The CDR3 spans 13 residues. V was pared by 0 bases and J by 1 base, with 3 bases between. The CDR3 loop is CASSLDRNTEAFF. The DNA of the CDR3 is TGTGCCAGCAGCTTAGATAGGAACACTGAAGCTTTCTTT.

CDR3 sequence (DNA): TGTGCCAGCACCCTGACAGGGCCGAACACTGAAGCTTTCTTT. Translated: CASTLTGPNTEAFF. The chain recombines TRBV2 with TRBJ1-1, with 7 bases matching TRBD1. From germline, CDR1 is SNHLY and CDR2 FYNNEI. The CDR3 length is 14 residues. J was trimmed by 1 base and V by 7 bases; bases with no gene match: 6.

This clone was seen only once. The V gene is TRBV5-1, the J gene TRBJ1-1; 7 bases map to TRBD1. Germline V lookup: CDR1 SGHRS, CDR2 YFSETQ. The CDR3 runs 14 residues. Germline trimming cut 4 bases from V and 3 bases from J; bases unmatched to any gene: 6. CDR3 bases: TGCGCCAGCAGCCCTTCAGGGGGTCACACTGAAGCTTTCTTT. Translation gives CASSPSGGHTEAFF.

The chain's CDR3 is CASSQGQALINEQFF. The CDR3, as DNA: TGTGCCAGCAGCCAGGGACAGGCCCTAATCAATGAGCAGTTCTTC. J is TRBJ2-1 and V is TRBV3-1 (or the pseudogene TRBV3-2); 8 positions match TRBD1. Per germline, CDR1 LGHDT and CDR2 YNNKEL (reference sequence). This CDR3 has 15 residues. J gave up 6 bases and V 3 bases, and 7 bases lay outside the gene matches.

This chain uses TRBV9 with TRBJ1-3; no clear D gene. Germline values: CDR1 SGDLS, CDR2 YYNGEE. Trimming took off 2 bases at V and 3 bases at J, with 9 bases between the two ends. The CDR3 has 14 residues. The CDR3 sequence is CASSVPGNGNTIYF. DNA of the CDR3: TGTGCCAGCAGCGTCCCCGGGAATGGAAACACCATATATTTT.

This clone came up once. This chain connects TRBV5-1 to TRBJ1-6; D is unclear. Germline loops: CDR1 SGHRS, CDR2 YFSETQ. V lost 5 bases to trimming and J lost 5 bases, with 11 bases between them. This CDR3 is 14 amino acids long. CDR3 DNA: TGCGCCAGCAGTCGGGAAGGGAATAATTCACCCCTCCACTTT. Encoded protein: CASSREGNNSPLHF.

V is TRBV24-1 and J is TRBJ1-1; D not resolved. CDR1 and CDR2 from the germline V gene are KGHDR and SFDVKD. CDR3 length: 17 amino acids. Trimming removed 2 bases from V and 1 base from J, with 16 bases in between. CDR3 bases: TGTGCCACCAGTGATTGGCCTCGGGGAGGAAAGAACACTGAAGCTTTCTTT. Amino acids: CATSDWPRGGKNTEAFF.

The rearrangement uses TRBV3-1 (or the pseudogene TRBV3-2) and TRBJ1-1; 7 bases fit TRBD1. The CDR3 has 12 residues. The trim removed 3 bases at V and 11 bases at J, leaving 6 bases unmatched. The germline V gene encodes CDR1 LGHDT and CDR2 YNNKEL (reference sequence). This CDR3 reads CASSHEGGWAFF. The CDR3 nucleotides read TGTGCCAGCAGCCATGAAGGGGGCTGGGCTTTCTTT.

This chain joins TRBV9 and TRBJ1-1; D is ambiguous. Trimming left V 0 bases short and J 0 bases short, with 9 bases between. Germline assignment: CDR1 SGDLS and CDR2 YYNGEE. The CDR3 has 15 residues. CDR3 in amino acids: CASSVGGAMNTEAFF. The CDR3 coding sequence is TGTGCCAGCAGCGTAGGCGGAGCCATGAACACTGAAGCTTTCTTT. The whole variable domain, remainder taken from reference TRBV9 and TRBJ1-1, is DSGVTQTPKHLITATGQRVTLRCSPRSGDLSVYWYQQSLDQGLQFLIQYYNGEERAKGNILERFSAQQFPDLHSELNLSSLELGDSALYFCASSVGGAMNTEAFFGQGTRLTVV.

The chain is built from TRBV3-1 (or the pseudogene TRBV3-2) and TRBJ1-4; TRBD1 agrees at 7 bases. Germline trimming cut 1 base from V and 6 bases from J; bases unmatched to any gene: 14. Germline CDR1 reads LGHDT; CDR2 reads YNNKEL (reference sequence). The CDR3 is 18 residues long. As DNA, the CDR3 is TGTGCCAGCAGCCAAGCAGTTTTTCGGAGGGGGCGGGATGAAAAACTGTTTTTT. Its protein is CASSQAVFRRGRDEKLFF.

V usage is TRBV5-4 and J usage is TRBJ1-1; D gene uncertain. The CDR3 sequence is 16 residues long. V was shortened by 4 bases and J by 3 bases, with 19 bases between the two germline ends. From germline, CDR1 is SGHNT and CDR2 YYREEE (reference sequence). In DNA, the CDR3 is TGTGCCAGCAGCCCCTCCGGTGGAGGCGCTTACACTGAAGCTTTCTTT. Amino acids: CASSPSGGGAYTEAFF. Combining the CDR3 with reference TRBV5-4 and TRBJ1-1 gives the whole variable domain ETGVTQSPTHLIKTRGQQVTLRCSSQSGHNTVSWYQQALGQGPQFIFQYYREEENGRGNFPPRFSGLQFPNYSSELNVNALELDDSALYLCASSPSGGGAYTEAFFGQGTRLTVV.

The chain recombines TRBV27 with TRBJ2-7, with D possibly TRBD1 on 6 matching bases. CDR1 and CDR2 from the germline V gene are MNHEY and SMNVEV (reference sequence). The V gene lost 3 bases and the J gene lost 6 bases, with 12 bases spanning the gap. The CDR3 has 13 residues. CDR3 sequence reads: CASSLTGLGEQYF. DNA of the CDR3: TGTGCCAGCAGTTTGACAGGCCTCGGCGAGCAGTACTTC.

The chain links TRBV3-1 (or the pseudogene TRBV3-2) to TRBJ2-1; the D gene is possibly TRBD1 (5 bases). Deletions cut 4 bases from V and 8 bases from J, with 21 bases between. There are 16 residues in the CDR3. Germline V gene sequence: CDR1 LGHDT, CDR2 YNNKEL (reference sequence). CDR3 amino acids: CASSPLNLDSSHEQFF. The CDR3 bases are TGTGCCAGCAGCCCGCTAAACCTAGACAGCAGCCATGAGCAGTTCTTC.

The J gene is TRBJ1-1, the V gene TRBV2, with D possibly TRBD1 on 5 matching bases. CDR1 is SNHLY and CDR2 is FYNNEI in the germline V gene. CDR3 size: 12 residues. V was pared by 2 bases and J by 7 bases, with 8 bases between. In DNA, the CDR3 is TGTGCCAGCAGTGAACAGGGTGTTGAAGCTTTCTTT. Its translation is CASSEQGVEAFF.